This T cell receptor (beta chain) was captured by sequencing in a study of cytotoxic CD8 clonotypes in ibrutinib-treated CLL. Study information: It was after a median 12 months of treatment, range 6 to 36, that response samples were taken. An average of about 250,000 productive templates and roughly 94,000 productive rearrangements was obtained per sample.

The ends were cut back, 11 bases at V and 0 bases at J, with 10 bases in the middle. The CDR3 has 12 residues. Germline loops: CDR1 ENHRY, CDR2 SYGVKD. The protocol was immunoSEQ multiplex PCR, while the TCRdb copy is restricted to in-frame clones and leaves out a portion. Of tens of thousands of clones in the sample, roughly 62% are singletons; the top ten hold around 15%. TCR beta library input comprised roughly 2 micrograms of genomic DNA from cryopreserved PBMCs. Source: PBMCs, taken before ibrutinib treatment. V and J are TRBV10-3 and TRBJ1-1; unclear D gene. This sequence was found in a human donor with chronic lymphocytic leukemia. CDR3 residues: CAAGPLNTEAFF. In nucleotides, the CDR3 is TGTGCCGCCGGACCGTTGAACACTGAAGCTTTCTTT.